One sample yielded the 32 T cell receptor beta chains listed below, sequenced in a study of blood T cell repertoires in COVID-19. Assay: immunoSEQ multiplex PCR; the TCRdb copy retains only in-frame clones and omits some. The data show about 170,000 clones, around 86% seen once. The sample was peripheral blood. These receptors were collected from a man between 65 and 80 years old with acute or convalescent COVID-19.

The chain joins TRBV7-2 to TRBJ1-1; D might be TRBD1 (5 bases). The CDR3 extends over 13 amino acids. With 3 bases removed from V and 4 bases from J, the gap between germline ends came to 9 bases. The germline gives CDR1 SGHTA, CDR2 FQGNSA. The CDR3 is CASSFQGSTEAFF. CDR3 in DNA: TGTGCCAGCAGCTTCCAGGGAAGCACTGAAGCTTTCTTT.

The chain is built from TRBV21-1 and TRBJ2-1; the listed D gene, TRBD2, was not tested against the DNA. TRBV21-1 is a pseudogene locus. The CDR3 has 17 residues. CDR3 sequence (DNA): TGTGCCAGCAGCAATTGGGATAGCGGGTTCCTTTACAATGAGCAGTTCTTC. Its translation is CASSNWDSGFLYNEQFF.

The chain carries TRBV7-2 and TRBJ2-7, with 11 bases fitting TRBD2. V shed 3 bases, J shed 3 bases, and the junction held 7 bases outside the gene matches. This CDR3 contains 16 residues. CDR1 and CDR2 (germline): SGHTA, FQGNSA. CDR3 nucleotides: TGTGCCAGCAGCTTTTTCCTAGCGGGAGGAGGCTACGAGCAGTACTTC. Protein product: CASSFFLAGGGYEQYF.

The gene calls are TRBV7-9 and TRBJ1-1; TRBD1 might be the D (6 bases). CDR3 length equals 13 residues. Trimming shortened V by 3 bases and J by 3 bases, and 8 bases separated the two germline ends. Germline V gene data show CDR1 as SEHNR and CDR2 as FQNEAQ (reference sequence). DNA of the CDR3: TGTGCCAGCAGCTTTCAGGGGCACACTGAAGCTTTCTTT. It yields the protein CASSFQGHTEAFF. Full variable domain (remainder filled in from reference TRBV7-9 and TRBJ1-1): DTGVSQNPRHKITKRGQNVTFRCDPISEHNRLYWYRQTLGQGPEFLTYFQNEAQLEKSRLLSDRFSAERPKGSFSTLEIQRTEQGDSAMYLCASSFQGHTEAFFGQGTRLTVV.

The V call is TRBV9, the J call TRBJ2-2, with a weak D call TRBD2 (5 bases). This CDR3 has 14 amino acids. Germline lookup yields CDR1 SGDLS and CDR2 YYNGEE. Deletions cut 6 bases from V and 7 bases from J, with 16 bases between. The CDR3 protein is CASTGGPAVGELFF. The CDR3 nucleotides read TGTGCCAGCACCGGCGGGCCGGCGGTCGGGGAGCTGTTTTTT. Drawing the rest from reference TRBV9 and TRBJ2-2, the complete variable domain is DSGVTQTPKHLITATGQRVTLRCSPRSGDLSVYWYQQSLDQGLQFLIQYYNGEERAKGNILERFSAQQFPDLHSELNLSSLELGDSALYFCASTGGPAVGELFFGEGSRLTVL.

The genes are TRBV2 and TRBJ1-2, with TRBD1 identical over 9 bases. Per the germline V gene, CDR1 is SNHLY and CDR2 is FYNNEI. The CDR3 length is 11 residues. The J segment lost 8 bases and the V segment lost 11 bases, leaving 6 bases of the junction unmatched. This CDR3 is CAGDRGNGYTF. The CDR3 bases are TGTGCCGGTGACAGGGGGAACGGCTACACCTTC.

The chain carries TRBV20-1 and TRBJ1-2; tentatively, D is TRBD1 (6 bases). Germline V gene sequence: CDR1 DFQATT, CDR2 SNEGSKA (reference sequence). V lost 3 bases to trimming and J lost 3 bases, with 11 bases between them. The CDR3 covers 13 residues. The CDR3 sequence: CSASQGTDYGYTF. The DNA of the CDR3 is TGCAGTGCTAGTCAGGGGACGGACTATGGCTACACCTTC.

The chain carries TRBV4-3 and TRBJ2-3; D might be TRBD2 (6 bases). This CDR3 region has 16 residues. Trimming pared 5 bases from V and 4 bases from J, leaving 19 bases between. CDR1 LGHNA and CDR2 YSLEER come from the germline V gene. The CDR3 coding sequence is TGCGCCAGCAGCAGGGCCACTAGCCCGGGTGCAGATACGCAGTATTTT. Its protein product is CASSRATSPGADTQYF.

The chain has TRBV11-2 and TRBJ1-6; D is undetermined. Deletions cut 1 base from V and 9 bases from J, with 13 bases between. There are 15 residues in the CDR3. From germline, CDR1 is SGHAT and CDR2 FQNNGV. DNA of the CDR3: TGTGCCAGCAGCTTAGGTGTCTCGGCGGGTTCACCCCTCCACTTT. Translation gives CASSLGVSAGSPLHF.

This clone was seen a few times. The genes are TRBV5-1 and TRBJ2-5; 9 nucleotides align to TRBD2. V trimming: 3 bases; J trimming: 0 bases; junction bases outside the gene matches: 9. The length of the CDR3 is 17 residues. CDR1 SGHRS and CDR2 YFSETQ come from the germline V gene. CDR3 sequence (DNA): TGCGCCAGCAGCTCGACTAGCGGCGCCTCGTACCAAGAGACCCAGTACTTC. Amino acids: CASSSTSGASYQETQYF.

The chain has TRBV4-3 and TRBJ2-7; D unclear. CDR3 length: 14 amino acids. Germline CDR1 LGHNA, CDR2 YSLEER. V was clipped by 3 bases and J by 2 bases, with 11 bases between them. CDR3 bases: TGCGCCAGCAGCCAGGATCAGGCGACCTACGAGCAGTACTTC. The encoded protein is CASSQDQATYEQYF.

The chain joins TRBV4-3 to TRBJ2-2; D possibly corresponds to TRBD1 (5 bases). CDR3 length: 18 amino acids. Looked up from germline, CDR1 is LGHNA and CDR2 is YSLEER. The ends were cut back, 0 bases at V and 1 base at J, with 15 bases in the middle. CDR3 residues: CASSQDLMDTQNTGELFF. The CDR3 nucleotides are TGCGCCAGCAGCCAAGATTTAATGGACACGCAGAACACCGGGGAGCTGTTTTTT.

The rearrangement uses TRBV9 and TRBJ2-1; TRBD2 agrees at 7 bases. The V and J ends lost 1 base and 2 bases, in that order; junction bases with no gene match: 3. In germline, CDR1 is SGDLS, CDR2 YYNGEE. CDR3 length: 15 amino acids. CDR3: CASSVLAETYNEQFF. CDR3 nucleotides: TGTGCCAGCAGCGTACTAGCGGAGACCTACAATGAGCAGTTCTTC. Drawing the rest from reference TRBV9 and TRBJ2-1, the complete variable domain is DSGVTQTPKHLITATGQRVTLRCSPRSGDLSVYWYQQSLDQGLQFLIQYYNGEERAKGNILERFSAQQFPDLHSELNLSSLELGDSALYFCASSVLAETYNEQFFGPGTRLTVL.

The V and J genes are TRBV7-2 and TRBJ2-3, with 8 bases that match TRBD2. V shed 6 bases, J shed 2 bases, and the junction held 13 bases outside the gene matches. The CDR3 consists of 17 residues. Germline CDR1 SGHTA, CDR2 FQGNSA. CDR3 region: CASRDGPGGVDTDTQYF. The DNA of the CDR3 is TGTGCCAGCAGAGACGGGCCCGGGGGGGTCGACACAGATACGCAGTATTTT.

The chain employs TRBV19 and TRBJ2-1; tentative D call: TRBD1 (6 bases). Trimming removed 6 bases from V and 4 bases from J, with 7 bases in between. There are 12 residues in the CDR3. The germline CDR1 and CDR2 sequences are LNHDA and SQIVND (reference sequence). Here the CDR3 DNA reads TGTGCCAGTAGACAGGGATACAATGAGCAGTTCTTC. It is translated as CASRQGYNEQFF.

This clone was recorded once. The chain recombines TRBV10-1 with TRBJ1-1; D gene uncertain. V lost 3 bases, J lost 6 bases, and 14 bases lay in between. The CDR3 is made up of 14 amino acids. Germline V CDR1 and CDR2: WNHNN, SYGVQD (reference sequence). DNA for the CDR3: TGCGCCAGCAGTGATTCGGTGGAGAGGGCTGAAGCTTTCTTT. Its protein is CASSDSVERAEAFF.

The chain uses TRBV7-2 and TRBJ2-3; TRBD2 aligns across 7 bases. Germline assignment: CDR1 SGHTA and CDR2 FQGNSA. Losses at the gene ends were 4 bases for V and 2 bases for J; bases not matched to a gene: 6. The CDR3 runs 15 residues. This CDR3 reads CASSSLGGSTDTQYF. DNA for the CDR3: TGTGCCAGCAGCTCATTGGGGGGGTCCACAGATACGCAGTATTTT.

The chain employs TRBV7-9 and TRBJ2-7; possibly TRBD2 for D (6 bases). This CDR3 is 14 amino acids long. V was cut by 0 bases and J by 2 bases, with 8 bases left in between. CDR1 SEHNR and CDR2 FQNEAQ come from the germline V gene (reference sequence). CDR3 protein: CASSLATRPYEQYF. CDR3 nucleotides: TGTGCCAGCAGCTTAGCGACTAGACCCTACGAGCAGTACTTC.

This chain connects TRBV18 to TRBJ1-5; D is possibly TRBD1 (5 bases). The CDR3 totals 14 residues. CDR1 and CDR2 from the germline V gene are KGHSH and LQKENI. V was pared by 4 bases and J by 4 bases, with 11 bases between. Here the CDR3 DNA reads TGTGCCAGCTCACGCTTTGGGGCGAATCAGCCCCAGCATTTT. Translating gives CASSRFGANQPQHF.

V usage is TRBV28 and J usage is TRBJ1-5; D is perhaps TRBD1 (6 bases). The CDR3 spans 15 residues. CDR1 is MDHEN, CDR2 SYDVKM, per germline. The V end lost 6 bases, the J end lost 5 bases, and 17 bases lay between the germline ends. CDR3 in amino acids: CASSSTSGGHQPQHF. The CDR3 DNA sequence: TGTGCCAGCAGCTCAACATCGGGGGGCCATCAGCCCCAGCATTTT.

V is TRBV20-1 and J is TRBJ1-1; 8 bases are a match to TRBD1. V dropped 6 bases and J dropped 6; count of bases not matched to a gene: 6. Germline-derived CDR1 and CDR2 are DFQATT and SNEGSKA (reference sequence). The CDR3 totals 12 residues. The CDR3 is CSASRTGSEAFF. The DNA for the CDR3 is TGCAGTGCGAGTCGGACAGGGTCTGAAGCTTTCTTT.

The CDR3 is CASSLAPVDEQYF. The CDR3 bases are TGTGCCAGCAGCTTGGCCCCGGTAGACGAGCAGTACTTC. The rearrangement links TRBV5-6 to TRBJ2-7; D is unclear. This CDR3 spans 13 amino acids. Trimming removed 0 bases from V and 5 bases from J, with 9 bases in between. CDR1 and CDR2 from the germline V gene are SGHDT and YYEEEE. Complete variable domain (other parts from reference TRBV5-6 and TRBJ2-7): DAGVTQSPTHLIKTRGQQVTLRCSPKSGHDTVSWYQQALGQGPQFIFQYYEEEERQRGNFPDRFSGHQFPNYSSELNVNALLLGDSALYLCASSLAPVDEQYFGPGTRLTVT.

The rearrangement joins TRBV7-9 to TRBJ2-1; tentatively, D is TRBD1 (6 bases). The CDR3 has 17 residues. With 5 bases removed from V and 4 bases from J, the gap between germline ends came to 21 bases. Germline assignment: CDR1 SEHNR and CDR2 FQNEAQ (reference sequence). CDR3 residues: CASSPRQVLGVYNEQFF. The DNA of the CDR3 is TGTGCCAGCAGCCCGAGACAGGTACTGGGGGTATACAATGAGCAGTTCTTC.

J is TRBJ1-6 and V is TRBV3-1 (or the pseudogene TRBV3-2); D not certain. The germline CDR1 and CDR2 sequences are LGHDT and YNNKEL (reference sequence). Trimming removed 0 bases at V and 8 bases at J, with 5 bases between. The CDR3 totals 13 residues. The CDR3 sequence: CASSQDQDSPLHF. The DNA of the CDR3 is TGTGCCAGCAGCCAAGATCAGGATTCACCCCTCCACTTT.

V is TRBV6-5 and J is TRBJ1-4; TRBD1 is a possible D gene (6 bases). The V end lost 6 bases, the J end lost 7 bases, and 18 bases lay between the germline ends. This CDR3 spans 15 amino acids. CDR1 is MNHEY, CDR2 SVGAGI, per germline. The CDR3 loop reads CASSLTGTIGEKLFF. DNA for the CDR3: TGTGCCAGCAGCTTAACAGGGACGATAGGTGAAAAACTGTTTTTT.

The chain carries TRBV5-1 and TRBJ2-6; maybe TRBD2 (6 bases). The germline gives CDR1 SGHRS, CDR2 YFSETQ. Trimming pared 0 bases from V and 2 bases from J, leaving 9 bases between. This CDR3 is 16 amino acids long. CDR3 sequence: CASSLGGGAGANVLTF. The CDR3 nucleotides are TGCGCCAGCAGCTTGGGGGGCGGGGCTGGGGCCAACGTCCTGACTTTC.

This clone was detected only a few times. V gene TRBV7-9 combines with J gene TRBJ2-3, with D unresolved. The V gene lost 5 bases and the J gene lost 4 bases, with 10 bases spanning the gap. CDR1 and CDR2 (germline): SEHNR, FQNEAQ (reference sequence). The CDR3 is 13 residues long. The CDR3 spells CASSPVFADTQYF. In DNA form, the CDR3 reads TGTGCCAGCAGCCCCGTCTTTGCAGATACGCAGTATTTT.

The J gene is TRBJ1-5, the V gene TRBV27; D gene ambiguous. The CDR3 totals 13 residues. Germline V gene data show CDR1 as MNHEY and CDR2 as SMNVEV (reference sequence). With 2 bases removed from V and 5 bases from J, the gap between germline ends came to 7 bases. The CDR3 bases are TGTGCCAGCAGTTTAGAAAGCGATCAGCCCCAGCATTTT. Translated: CASSLESDQPQHF.

The chain recombines TRBV14 with TRBJ2-1; TRBD2 agrees at 8 bases. CDR1 is SGHDN, CDR2 FVKESK, per germline. The CDR3 is 13 residues long. The trim removed 4 bases at V and 9 bases at J, leaving 5 bases unmatched. CDR3 sequence reads: CASSRLSGSEQFF. The CDR3, as DNA: TGTGCCAGCAGCCGTTTAAGCGGGAGTGAGCAGTTCTTC.

The gene calls are TRBV11-1 and TRBJ2-2, with TRBD2 as a possible D gene (6 bases). This CDR3 is built from 14 residues. The V gene lost 5 bases and the J gene lost 7 bases, with 14 bases spanning the gap. Germline V gives CDR1 SGHAT, CDR2 FQDESV (reference sequence). The CDR3 reads CASSRVSEGGELFF. CDR3 bases: TGTGCCAGCAGCCGGGTCTCGGAGGGCGGGGAGCTGTTTTTT. Together with reference TRBV11-1 and TRBJ2-2, the CDR3 gives the full variable domain: EAEVAQSPRYKITEKSQAVAFWCDPISGHATLYWYRQILGQGPELLVQFQDESVVDDSQLPKDRFSAERLKGVDSTLKIQPAELGDSAMYLCASSRVSEGGELFFGEGSRLTVL.

CDR3 bases: TGTGCCAGCAGCCAAGGGGTGGAGCAGGGGGCCGATACGCAGTATTTT. Translated, it gives CASSQGVEQGADTQYF. The V gene is TRBV4-2, the J gene TRBJ2-3; 8 bases are a match to TRBD1. CDR1 and CDR2 from the germline V gene are LGHNA and YNFKEQ. This CDR3 has 16 amino acids. With 1 base clipped from V and 6 bases from J, the junction kept 9 bases outside the gene matches.

The chain links TRBV6-5 to TRBJ2-5; 12 bases line up with TRBD2. Germline V CDR1 and CDR2: MNHEY, SVGAGI. CDR3 length: 14 residues. J was trimmed by 7 bases and V by 5 bases; bases with no gene match: 5. The CDR3 DNA reads as TGTGCCAGCAGTCCTAGCGGGGGGGGTGTGACCCAGTACTTC. It specifies CASSPSGGGVTQYF.